A single sample gave rise to the 18 T cell receptor beta chains below, sequenced in a study of blood T cells in healthy people across ages. The second PCR ran about 6 to 11 cycles with a sample-barcoded 5' primer and J-beta primers. In TCRdb, the 5' RACE reads were re-called with MiXCR into one record per CDR3 protein. The sample gives approximately 1,000,000 distinct CDR3 sequences, 45% of which show up once; approximately 20% is in the top ten. Input material: blood. The receptors come from a woman aged 55-69 years in good health.

V gene TRBV29-1 combines with J gene TRBJ1-2; TRBD1 aligns across 8 bases. There are 14 residues in the CDR3. With V trimmed by 7 bases and J by 4 bases, 11 bases remained unmatched. Germline V CDR1 and CDR2: SQVTM, ANQGSEA. CDR3 protein: CSAINQGAGYGYTF. CDR3 bases: TGCAGCGCCATTAATCAGGGGGCAGGCTATGGCTACACCTTC.

This clonotype was seen only a few times. V usage is TRBV2 and J usage is TRBJ2-5, with 7 bases matching TRBD1. Matching the DNA end better, TRBJ2-7 makes the J call doubtful. Germline V CDR1 and CDR2: SNHLY, FYNNEI. The CDR3 covers 13 residues. The DNA for the CDR3 is TGTGCCAGCATGGGACAGCATGATTACGAGCAGTACTTC. As protein: CASMGQHDYEQYF.

The CDR3 region is CASSKSPGYSSNQPQHF. The CDR3 coding sequence is TGTGCCAGCAGCAAGTCCCCCGGATACAGTAGCAATCAGCCCCAGCATTTT. J is TRBJ1-5 and V is TRBV21-1; no DNA check was done on the table's D call, TRBD1. TRBV21-1 is annotated as a pseudogene. CDR3 length: 17 amino acids.

With regard to this clonotype: One end of the junction varies from germline; a read error may be responsible. The chain links TRBV19 to TRBJ1-1; D perhaps matches TRBD1 (6 bases). This CDR3 is built from 16 residues. Germline-derived CDR1 and CDR2 are LNHDA and SQIVND (reference sequence). The CDR3 DNA reads TGTGCCAGTAGTATTCGTCGAGGGGGGACGAACGCTGAAGCTTTCTTT. It translates to CASSIRRGGTNAEAFF.

This clonotype was counted only a few times. The chain joins TRBV11-2 to TRBJ2-1; 7 bases are a match to TRBD2. V lost 6 bases and J lost 8; bases outside the gene matches: 13. The CDR3 is made up of 15 amino acids. Germline CDR1 is SGHAT and CDR2 is FQNNGV. DNA for the CDR3: TGTGCCAGCAGACCCGCTGGGAGGGCCACGGATGAGCAGTTCTTC. As protein: CASRPAGRATDEQFF.

This clonotype was detected only once. A junction end diverges from the germline sequence, so it may reflect a read error. V is TRBV15 and J is TRBJ2-3, with a weak D call TRBD2 (6 bases). This CDR3 has 14 amino acids. Germline lookup yields CDR1 LNHNV and CDR2 YYDKDF (reference sequence). The CDR3 is CATNRAGRLDTQYF. DNA for the CDR3: TGTGCCACCAACAGAGCCGGGAGACTAGATACGCAGTATTTT.

The chain joins TRBV12-3 or TRBV12-4 to TRBJ2-2, with D unclear. The V end was cut by 9 bases, the J end by 7 bases, with 6 bases between. The CDR3 runs 10 residues. CDR3 region: CASAIGELFF. Written as DNA, the CDR3 is TGTGCCAGTGCAATCGGGGAGCTGTTTTTT.

This clonotype was observed a handful of times. This chain links TRBV5-1 with TRBJ2-1; D not certain. The CDR3 is 13 residues long. Germline V gene lookup returns CDR1 SGHRS and CDR2 YFSETQ. Deletions cut 1 base from V and 5 bases from J, with 7 bases between. The CDR3 loop reads CASSLTEDNEQFF. The CDR3 bases are TGCGCCAGCAGCTTGACAGAGGACAATGAGCAGTTCTTC.

The rearrangement joins TRBV5-1 to TRBJ2-3; D tentatively reads TRBD1 or TRBD2 (5 bases each). The germline CDR1 and CDR2 sequences are SGHRS and YFSETQ. Trimming stripped 3 bases from V and 0 bases from J, with 17 bases between. The CDR3 runs 17 residues. The CDR3 DNA reads as TGCGCCAGCAGCTCCACCGGGGCGGGCCCTAGCACAGATACGCAGTATTTT. Its translation is CASSSTGAGPSTDTQYF.

This clonotype was seen only a few times. The genes are TRBV12-5 and TRBJ2-1; D is ambiguous. The CDR3 runs to 12 residues. Germline-derived CDR1 and CDR2 are LGHNT and FRNRAP. V was trimmed by 7 bases and J by 7 bases, leaving 11 bases between them. Here the CDR3 reads CASAAAGNEQFF. As DNA, the CDR3 is TGTGCTAGTGCCGCGGCTGGGAATGAGCAGTTCTTC.

The genes are TRBV10-3 and TRBJ2-4, with 9 nucleotides matching TRBD1. The end of the DNA fits TRBJ2-7 better, so the J call may be wrong. This CDR3 has 14 amino acids. CDR1 is ENHRY and CDR2 is SYGVKD in the germline V gene. Here the CDR3 reads CAISPGTGSHEQYF. The CDR3 region has the DNA TGTGCCATCAGTCCCGGGACAGGGTCCCACGAGCAGTACTTC.

This sequence joins TRBV4-2 and TRBJ2-7; D not certain. The V gene's germline CDR1 is LGHNA and CDR2 YNFKEQ. The CDR3 is 10 amino acids. V lost 1 base and J lost 11, with 6 bases in between. The CDR3 is CASSQVAEYF. CDR3 nucleotide sequence: TGTGCCAGCAGCCAAGTTGCTGAGTACTTC.

In this sample, this clonotype turned up many times. This chain connects TRBV15 to TRBJ2-3, with TRBD1 matching over 10 bases. Germline V gene lookup returns CDR1 LNHNV and CDR2 YYDKDF (reference sequence). The trim removed 3 bases at V and 2 bases at J, leaving 5 bases unmatched. This CDR3 is built from 16 residues. The CDR3: CATSSLRQGATDTQYF. CDR3 sequence (DNA): TGTGCCACCAGCAGCTTGCGACAGGGGGCCACAGATACGCAGTATTTT.

The chain employs TRBV10-3 and TRBJ1-6, with D perhaps matching TRBD1 (6 bases). Germline V lookup: CDR1 ENHRY, CDR2 SYGVKD. V lost 0 bases and J lost 4, with 7 bases in between. This CDR3 comprises 15 residues. The CDR3 nucleotides are TGTGCCATCAGTGAGTCTGGACAGTATAATTCACCCCTCCACTTT. As protein: CAISESGQYNSPLHF.

A few counts support this clonotype. The V gene is TRBV6-5, the J gene TRBJ2-5; D remains unclear. This CDR3 region has 13 residues. With 6 bases removed from V and 5 bases from J, the gap between germline ends came to 13 bases. Per the germline V gene, CDR1 is MNHEY and CDR2 is SVGAGI. The CDR3 region is CASSPPLLETQYF. As DNA, the CDR3 is TGTGCCAGCAGCCCCCCACTGCTGGAGACCCAGTACTTC.

The genes are TRBV14 and TRBJ2-7; 11 bases are shared with TRBD2. Per the germline V gene, CDR1 is SGHDN and CDR2 is FVKESK. The CDR3 covers 19 residues. J gave up 0 bases and V 2 bases, and 12 bases lay outside the gene matches. The CDR3: CASSQRQGRTSGSSYEQYF. The CDR3 DNA follows: TGTGCCAGCAGCCAAAGACAGGGGCGCACTAGCGGGAGCTCCTACGAGCAGTACTTC.

This chain links TRBV11-2 with TRBJ2-7; D possibly corresponds to TRBD1 (6 bases). The CDR3 is made up of 15 amino acids. Germline loops: CDR1 SGHAT, CDR2 FQNNGV. With 5 bases removed from V and 2 bases from J, the gap between germline ends came to 16 bases. The CDR3 here is CASSPYRDTTYEQYF. The CDR3 bases are TGTGCCAGCAGCCCATACCGGGACACCACCTACGAGCAGTACTTC.

This sequence joins TRBV29-1 and TRBJ2-5, with 11 bases matching TRBD2. The DNA end is more similar to TRBJ2-7, so the J call may be wrong. Per the germline V gene, CDR1 is SQVTM and CDR2 is ANQGSEA. The CDR3 totals 14 residues. In nucleotides, the CDR3 is TGCAGCGCCGTACGACTAGCGGGAAAATACGAGCAGTACTTC. Its protein is CSAVRLAGKYEQYF.